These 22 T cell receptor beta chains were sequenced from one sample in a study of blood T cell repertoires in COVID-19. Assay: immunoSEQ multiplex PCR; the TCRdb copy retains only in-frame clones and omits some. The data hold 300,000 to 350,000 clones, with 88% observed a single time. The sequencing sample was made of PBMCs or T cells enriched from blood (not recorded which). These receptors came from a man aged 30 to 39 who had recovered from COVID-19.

Here the CDR3 reads CASNLVTNTEAFF. The CDR3 DNA reads TGTGCCAGCAACCTAGTAACGAACACTGAAGCTTTCTTT. The chain is built from TRBV28 and TRBJ1-1; no firm D call. Per the germline V gene, CDR1 is MDHEN and CDR2 is SYDVKM. The CDR3 has 13 amino acids. V lost 7 bases and J 1 base, leaving 10 bases between the germline ends.

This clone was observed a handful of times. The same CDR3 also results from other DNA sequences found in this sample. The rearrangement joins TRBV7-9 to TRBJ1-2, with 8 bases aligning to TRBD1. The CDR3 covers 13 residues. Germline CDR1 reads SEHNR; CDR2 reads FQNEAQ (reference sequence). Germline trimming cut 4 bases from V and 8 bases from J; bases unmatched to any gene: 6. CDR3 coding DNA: TGTGCCAGCAGCTCCCAGGGGGCGCGAGGCTACACCTTC. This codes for CASSSQGARGYTF.

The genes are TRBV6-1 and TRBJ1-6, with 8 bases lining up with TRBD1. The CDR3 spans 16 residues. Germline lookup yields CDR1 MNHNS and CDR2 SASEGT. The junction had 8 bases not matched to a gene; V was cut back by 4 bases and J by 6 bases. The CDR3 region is CASSAYRGDSNSPLHF. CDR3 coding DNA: TGTGCCAGCAGTGCCTACAGGGGGGATAGTAATTCACCCCTCCACTTT.

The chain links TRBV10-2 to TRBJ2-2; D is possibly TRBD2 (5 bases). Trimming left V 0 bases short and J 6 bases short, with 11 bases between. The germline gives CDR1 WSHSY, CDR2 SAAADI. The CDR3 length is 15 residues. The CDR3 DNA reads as TGCGCCAGCAGTGAGTCGATGCGGGCCCCCGGGGAGCTGTTTTTT. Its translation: CASSESMRAPGELFF.

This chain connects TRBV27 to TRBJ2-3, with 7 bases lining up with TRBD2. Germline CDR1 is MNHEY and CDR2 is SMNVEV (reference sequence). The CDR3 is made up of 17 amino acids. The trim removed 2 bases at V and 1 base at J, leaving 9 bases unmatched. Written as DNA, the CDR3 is TGTGCCAGCAGTTTACGGGACCCCGCGGGGGGCACAGATACGCAGTATTTT. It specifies CASSLRDPAGGTDTQYF.

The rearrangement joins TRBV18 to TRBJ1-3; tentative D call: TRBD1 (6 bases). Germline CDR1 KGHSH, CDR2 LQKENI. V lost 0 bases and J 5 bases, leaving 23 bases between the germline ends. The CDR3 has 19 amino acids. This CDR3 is CASSPPKRGTPTERNTIYF. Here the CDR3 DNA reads TGTGCCAGCTCACCACCGAAGCGGGGGACACCGACCGAACGAAACACCATATATTTT.

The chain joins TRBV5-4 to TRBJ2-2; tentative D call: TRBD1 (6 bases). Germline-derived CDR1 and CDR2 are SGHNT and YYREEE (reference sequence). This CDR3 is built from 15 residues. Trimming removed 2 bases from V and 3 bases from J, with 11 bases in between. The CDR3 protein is CASSFGRGYTGELFF. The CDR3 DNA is TGTGCCAGCAGCTTTGGCAGGGGCTACACCGGGGAGCTGTTTTTT.

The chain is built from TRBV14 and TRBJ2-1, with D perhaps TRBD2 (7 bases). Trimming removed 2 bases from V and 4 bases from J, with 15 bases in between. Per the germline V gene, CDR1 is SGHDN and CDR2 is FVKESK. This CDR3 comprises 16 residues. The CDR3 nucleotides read TGTGCCAGCAGCCAAACAGGGCAGGGAGGGTACAATGAGCAGTTCTTC. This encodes CASSQTGQGGYNEQFF.

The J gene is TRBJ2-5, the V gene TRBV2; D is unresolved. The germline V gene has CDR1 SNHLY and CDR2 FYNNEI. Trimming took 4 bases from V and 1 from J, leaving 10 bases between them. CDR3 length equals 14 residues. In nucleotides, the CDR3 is TGTGCCAGCAGTGGATTTGGCAGCCAAGAGACCCAGTACTTC. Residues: CASSGFGSQETQYF.

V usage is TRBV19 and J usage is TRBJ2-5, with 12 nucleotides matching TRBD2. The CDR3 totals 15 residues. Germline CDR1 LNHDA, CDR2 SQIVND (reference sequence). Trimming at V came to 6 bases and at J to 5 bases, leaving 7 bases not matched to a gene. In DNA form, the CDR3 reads TGTGCCAGTAGCACTAGCGGGGGGTTTAGCGAGACCCAGTACTTC. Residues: CASSTSGGFSETQYF.

The CDR3 protein is CASSLTGLNKNIQYF. The CDR3 coding sequence is TGTGCCAGCAGCCTAACAGGGCTGAACAAAAACATTCAGTACTTC. This chain links TRBV9 with TRBJ2-4; possibly TRBD1 for D (6 bases). V was clipped by 4 bases and J by 3 bases, with 14 bases between them. CDR3 length: 15 residues. Germline V lookup: CDR1 SGDLS, CDR2 YYNGEE. Looking up the rest from reference TRBV9 and TRBJ2-4 gives the full variable domain: DSGVTQTPKHLITATGQRVTLRCSPRSGDLSVYWYQQSLDQGLQFLIQYYNGEERAKGNILERFSAQQFPDLHSELNLSSLELGDSALYFCASSLTGLNKNIQYFGAGTRLSVL.

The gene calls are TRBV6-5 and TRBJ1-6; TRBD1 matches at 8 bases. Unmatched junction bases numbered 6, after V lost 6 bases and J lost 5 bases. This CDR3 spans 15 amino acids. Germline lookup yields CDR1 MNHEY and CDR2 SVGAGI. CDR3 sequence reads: CASSNQGQDNSPLHF. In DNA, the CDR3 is TGTGCCAGCAGCAATCAGGGACAGGATAATTCACCCCTCCACTTT.

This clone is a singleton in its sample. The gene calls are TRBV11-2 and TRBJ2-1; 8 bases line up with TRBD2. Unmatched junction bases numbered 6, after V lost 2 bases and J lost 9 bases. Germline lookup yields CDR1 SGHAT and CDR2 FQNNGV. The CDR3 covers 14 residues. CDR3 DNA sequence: TGTGCCAGCAGCTTAATCGGGGGGGCCGGTGAGCAGTTCTTC. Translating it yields CASSLIGGAGEQFF.

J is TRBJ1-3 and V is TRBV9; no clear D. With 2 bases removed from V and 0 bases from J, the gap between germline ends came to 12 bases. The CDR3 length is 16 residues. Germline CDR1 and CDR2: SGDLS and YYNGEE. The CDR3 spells CASSVAGSSSGNTIYF. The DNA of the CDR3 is TGTGCCAGCAGCGTGGCAGGCTCAAGCTCTGGAAACACCATATATTTT. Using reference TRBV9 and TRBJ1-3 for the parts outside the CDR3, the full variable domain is DSGVTQTPKHLITATGQRVTLRCSPRSGDLSVYWYQQSLDQGLQFLIQYYNGEERAKGNILERFSAQQFPDLHSELNLSSLELGDSALYFCASSVAGSSSGNTIYFGEGSWLTVV.

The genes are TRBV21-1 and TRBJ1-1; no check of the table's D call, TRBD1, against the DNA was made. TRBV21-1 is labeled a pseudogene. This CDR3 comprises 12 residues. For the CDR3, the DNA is TGTGCCGTCCCGGCCCGGGACAAGGAAGCTTTCTTT. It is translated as CAVPARDKEAFF.

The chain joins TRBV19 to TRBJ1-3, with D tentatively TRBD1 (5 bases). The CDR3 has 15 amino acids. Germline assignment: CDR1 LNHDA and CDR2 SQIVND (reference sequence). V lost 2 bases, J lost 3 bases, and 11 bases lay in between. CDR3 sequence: CASSIRGLLGNTIYF. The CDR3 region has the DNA TGTGCCAGTAGTATAAGGGGCCTTCTTGGAAACACCATATATTTT.

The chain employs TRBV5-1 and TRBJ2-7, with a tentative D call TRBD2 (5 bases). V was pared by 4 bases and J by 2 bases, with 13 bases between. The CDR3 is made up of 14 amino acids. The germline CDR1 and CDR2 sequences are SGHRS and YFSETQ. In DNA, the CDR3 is TGCGCCAGCAGCCCCTGGGGAGACGCCTACGAGCAGTACTTC. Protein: CASSPWGDAYEQYF.

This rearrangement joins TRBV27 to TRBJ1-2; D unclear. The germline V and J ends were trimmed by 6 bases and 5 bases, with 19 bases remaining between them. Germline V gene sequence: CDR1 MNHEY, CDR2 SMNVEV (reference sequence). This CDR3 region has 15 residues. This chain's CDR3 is CASSPTRPNEYGYTF. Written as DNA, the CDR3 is TGTGCCAGCAGCCCGACACGGCCGAATGAGTATGGCTACACCTTC.

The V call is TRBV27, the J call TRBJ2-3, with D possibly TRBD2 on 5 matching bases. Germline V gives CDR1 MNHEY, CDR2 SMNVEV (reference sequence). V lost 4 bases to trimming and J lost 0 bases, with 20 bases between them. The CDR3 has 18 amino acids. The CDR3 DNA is TGTGCCAGCAGTTACCTCGGGATACCCTCATATAGCACAGATACGCAGTATTTT. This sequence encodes CASSYLGIPSYSTDTQYF.

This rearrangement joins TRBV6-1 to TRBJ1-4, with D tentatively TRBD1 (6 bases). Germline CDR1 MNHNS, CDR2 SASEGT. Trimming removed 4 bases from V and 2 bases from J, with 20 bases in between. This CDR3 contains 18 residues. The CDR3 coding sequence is TGTGCCAGCAGTGTCCGAAACGTACAGGGACGGACTAATGAAAAACTGTTTTTT. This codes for CASSVRNVQGRTNEKLFF.

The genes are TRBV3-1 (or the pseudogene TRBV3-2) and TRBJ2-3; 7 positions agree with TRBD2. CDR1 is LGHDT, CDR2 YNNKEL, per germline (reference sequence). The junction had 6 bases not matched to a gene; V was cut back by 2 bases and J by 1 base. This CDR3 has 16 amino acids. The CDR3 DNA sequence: TGTGCCAGCAGCCAATCCCGGGGGGTTCGCACAGATACGCAGTATTTT. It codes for CASSQSRGVRTDTQYF.

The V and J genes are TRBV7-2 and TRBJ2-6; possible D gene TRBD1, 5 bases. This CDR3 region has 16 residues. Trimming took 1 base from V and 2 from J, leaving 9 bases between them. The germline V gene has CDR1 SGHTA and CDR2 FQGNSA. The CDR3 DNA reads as TGTGCCAGCAGCTTAGACAGGCCCACTGGGGCCAACGTCCTGACTTTC. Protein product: CASSLDRPTGANVLTF.